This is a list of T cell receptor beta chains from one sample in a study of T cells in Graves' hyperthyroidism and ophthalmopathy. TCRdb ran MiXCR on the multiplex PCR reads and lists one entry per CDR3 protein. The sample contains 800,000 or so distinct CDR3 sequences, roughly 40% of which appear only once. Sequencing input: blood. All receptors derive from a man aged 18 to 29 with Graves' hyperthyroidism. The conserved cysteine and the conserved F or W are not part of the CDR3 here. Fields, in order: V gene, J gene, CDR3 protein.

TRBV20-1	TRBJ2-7	SARGHSTGVEQY
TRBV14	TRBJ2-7	ASSQGSGGFYEQY
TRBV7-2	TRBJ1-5	ASSFSITGGNQPQH
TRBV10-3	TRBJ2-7	AISEDNSPYEQY
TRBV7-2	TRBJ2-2	ASSETGVDSGELF
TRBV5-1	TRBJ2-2	ASSSRNILYTGELF
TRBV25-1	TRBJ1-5	ASSERGENTQPQH
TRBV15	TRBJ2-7	ATSAHRADEQY
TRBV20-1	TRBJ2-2	SARDHERDATGELF
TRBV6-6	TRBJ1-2	ASSQDGGNGYT
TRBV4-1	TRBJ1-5	ASSPSGQLDQPQH
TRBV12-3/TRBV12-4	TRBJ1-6	ASSLGPIREPLH
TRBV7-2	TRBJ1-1	ASSLAGATTEAF
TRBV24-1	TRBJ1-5	ATSDSSTGMGQPQH
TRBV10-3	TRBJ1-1	ASTPPGGNTEAF
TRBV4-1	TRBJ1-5	ASSQERQSSNQPQH
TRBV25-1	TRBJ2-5	ASSEPRPDRDQETQY
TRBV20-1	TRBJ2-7	SATKRAGYEQY
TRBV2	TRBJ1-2	ASSEMGDYNGYT
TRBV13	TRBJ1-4	ASSLGHSNEKLF
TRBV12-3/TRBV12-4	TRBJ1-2	ASSSTLGDLYGYT
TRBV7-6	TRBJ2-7	ASSLQTGAGEQY
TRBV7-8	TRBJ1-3	ASSSDSLSENTKY
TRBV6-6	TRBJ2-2	ASTKGWNGELF
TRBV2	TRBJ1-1	ASSEIGHAIEAF
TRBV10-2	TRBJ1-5	ASNPSEGGGQYSNQPQH
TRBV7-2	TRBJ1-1	ASSYFGALGNTEAF
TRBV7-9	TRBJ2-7	ASSLRATSREQY
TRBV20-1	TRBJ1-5	SAAGNQPQH
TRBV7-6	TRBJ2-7	ASSPAGGRASEQY
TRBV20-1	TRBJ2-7	SARDLSGATYEQY
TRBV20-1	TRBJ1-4	SARLIQGSSTGKLF
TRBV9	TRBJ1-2	ASSDEETGVYGYT
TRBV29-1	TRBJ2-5	SVAGQAETQY
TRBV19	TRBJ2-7	ASSFGPAGYEQY
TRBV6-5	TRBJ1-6	ASSLYGGLVDSPLPPLH
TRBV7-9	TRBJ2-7	ASSSLYDEQY
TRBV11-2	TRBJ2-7	ASSPGAGIEQY
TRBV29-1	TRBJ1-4	SVGRQGGINEKLF
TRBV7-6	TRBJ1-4	ASSPPGINEKLF
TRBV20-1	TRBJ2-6	SAYGRQGSGANVLT
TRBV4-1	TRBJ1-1	ASSQERGLGAF
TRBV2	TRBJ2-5	ASKLLAEETQY
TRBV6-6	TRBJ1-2	ASSDRAGYT
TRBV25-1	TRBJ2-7	ASSPTSGNEDEQY
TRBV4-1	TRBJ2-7	ASSQDNRFYEQY
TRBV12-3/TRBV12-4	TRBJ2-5	ASSFETRQGQETQY